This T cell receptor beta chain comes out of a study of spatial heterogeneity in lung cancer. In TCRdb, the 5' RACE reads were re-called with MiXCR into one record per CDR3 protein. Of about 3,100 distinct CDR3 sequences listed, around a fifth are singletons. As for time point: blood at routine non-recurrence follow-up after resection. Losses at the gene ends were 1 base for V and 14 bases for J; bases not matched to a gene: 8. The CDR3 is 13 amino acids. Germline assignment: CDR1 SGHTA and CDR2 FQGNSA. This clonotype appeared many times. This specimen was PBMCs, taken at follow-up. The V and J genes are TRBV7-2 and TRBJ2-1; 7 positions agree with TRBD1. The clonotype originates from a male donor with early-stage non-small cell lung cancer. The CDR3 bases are TGTGCCAGCAGCTTAGAGAACAGGGGAAAGGAGTTCTTC. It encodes CASSLENRGKEFF.